This T cell receptor (beta chain) was captured by sequencing in a study of blood T cell repertoires in COVID-19. V lost 4 bases to trimming and J lost 2 bases; unmatched junction nucleotides: 7. CDR1 is SNHLY, CDR2 FYNNEI, per germline. This CDR3 is 16 amino acids long. The repertoire was sequenced with immunoSEQ multiplex PCR; TCRdb's copy has only in-frame clones and lacks some. The profile shows roughly 330,000 clones, 70% to 90% of them singletons. This clonotype was sampled from a woman aged 50 to 60 with active or convalescent COVID-19. The rearrangement uses TRBV2 and TRBJ2-1; TRBD2 matches at 8 bases. The specimen was peripheral blood. The CDR3 DNA sequence: TGTGCCAGCAGTGGAATAGCGGGGTTCCCCTACAATGAGCAGTTCTTC. This encodes CASSGIAGFPYNEQFF. The full variable domain, in which reference TRBV2 and TRBJ2-1 provide the parts outside the CDR3, is EPEVTQTPSHQVTQMGQEVILRCVPISNHLYFYWYRQILGQKVEFLVSFYNNEISEKSEIFDDQFSVERPDGSNFTLKIRSTKLEDSAMYFCASSGIAGFPYNEQFFGPGTRLTVL.